This T cell receptor beta chain originates from a study of T-cell reconstitution after alpha-beta-depleted transplantation in children. Preparation of the TCRbeta library was carried out with unique molecular identifiers. MiXCR, applied by TCRdb to the PCR reads, yields one record per CDR3 protein. The sample lists over 400,000 distinct CDR3 sequences, under 15% seen once, with less than 6.5% in the top ten. The CDR3 runs 16 residues. CDR1 is SGHTA and CDR2 is FQGNSA in the germline V gene. The V and J ends lost 5 bases and 0 bases, in that order; junction bases with no gene match: 7. The chain carries TRBV7-2 and TRBJ2-4; 7 nucleotides agree with TRBD2. Sample: PBMCs from the stem cell graft donor, taken from the stem cell graft. This receptor was identified in a human donor who donated a stem cell graft to a child with combined immunodeficiency. Here the CDR3 DNA reads TGTGCCAGCAGCCCAGCGGGACTTCAAGCCAAAAACATTCAGTACTTC. This translates into CASSPAGLQAKNIQYF.